A single sample gave rise to the 9 T cell receptor beta chains below, sequenced in a study of T cell responses to AZD1222 COVID-19 vaccine (dated by TCRdb to about 2021). The method was the immunoSEQ multiplex PCR assay. Here the immuneACCESS table is served through TCRdb, limited to in-frame sequences with V and J called. Missing clones are a known gap in these copies; in checked studies unresolved V genes cover under half, and the rest lacks a known reason. In all, the sample holds 75,000 to 90,000 clones, and 85% of those were seen once. 10% to 15% of the sample rests with the top ten. The time point label on this specimen signifies: baseline before first vaccination. Sequencing was performed on peripheral blood, taken on day 0 of AZD1222 vaccination. These receptors all stem from an adult in good health.

The chain links TRBV28 to TRBJ1-2, with D unresolved. Germline CDR1 reads MDHEN; CDR2 reads SYDVKM. V was cut by 5 bases and J by 5 bases, with 21 bases left in between. This CDR3 has 16 residues. CDR3 protein: CASSLLSEGSPYGYTF. The CDR3 DNA reads as TGTGCCAGCAGTCTACTCTCGGAGGGCTCTCCTTATGGCTACACCTTC.

The rearrangement joins TRBV14 to TRBJ2-7; D remains ambiguous. Germline V gene lookup returns CDR1 SGHDN and CDR2 FVKESK. Trimming pared 2 bases from V and 3 bases from J, leaving 2 bases between. The length of the CDR3 is 11 residues. The CDR3 region is CASSQYYEQYF. CDR3 coding DNA: TGTGCCAGCAGCCAATACTACGAGCAGTACTTC.

The gene calls are TRBV7-9 and TRBJ1-6, with D possibly being TRBD1 (6 bases). The V end was cut by 5 bases, the J end by 1 base, with 9 bases between. The CDR3 is made up of 15 amino acids. Germline V gene data show CDR1 as SEHNR and CDR2 as FQNEAQ (reference sequence). DNA of the CDR3: TGTGCCAGCAGCCCCACAGGGTCCTATAATTCACCCCTCCACTTT. Amino acid sequence: CASSPTGSYNSPLHF.

The table lists this clone with a few counts. Other DNA variants within this sample encode the same CDR3. The chain joins TRBV5-1 to TRBJ1-1; D is uncertain. CDR3 size: 14 residues. Trimming took 0 bases from V and 1 from J, leaving 7 bases between them. Germline V gives CDR1 SGHRS, CDR2 YFSETQ. DNA of the CDR3: TGCGCCAGCAGCTTGGGGGCTTCGAACACTGAAGCTTTCTTT. It translates to CASSLGASNTEAFF.

The chain couples TRBV18 to TRBJ1-5; 7 bases map to TRBD1. CDR3 size: 16 residues. Trimming cost V 6 bases and J 1 base; bases outside gene matches: 9. Germline V gives CDR1 KGHSH, CDR2 LQKENI. Here the CDR3 reads CASSATGQSSNQPQHF. Here the CDR3 DNA reads TGTGCCAGCTCCGCGACAGGGCAGAGCAGCAATCAGCCCCAGCATTTT. The full variable domain, with the rest looked up from reference TRBV18 and TRBJ1-5, is NAGVMQNPRHLVRRRGQEARLRCSPMKGHSHVYWYRQLPEEGLKFMVYLQKENIIDESGMPKERFSAEFPKEGPSILRIQQVVRGDSAAYFCASSATGQSSNQPQHFGDGTRLSIL.

This chain joins TRBV7-9 and TRBJ1-5, with 7 bases identical to TRBD1. V gave up 4 bases and J gave up 6 bases; unmatched junction bases: 6. The CDR3 is 14 amino acids. The germline gives CDR1 SEHNR, CDR2 FQNEAQ (reference sequence). CDR3 nucleotides: TGTGCCAGCAGCTCGGAGGGGGCCTTTCAGCCCCAGCATTTT. It yields the protein CASSSEGAFQPQHF.

V is TRBV7-2 and J is TRBJ2-7; a possible D gene is TRBD2 (7 bases). CDR1 and CDR2 (germline): SGHTA, FQGNSA. V dropped 5 bases and J dropped 6 bases, with 17 bases sitting between them. CDR3 length: 14 residues. The CDR3 here is CASSQTQGGVEQYF. The DNA for the CDR3 is TGTGCCAGCAGCCAAACACAGGGAGGGGTCGAGCAGTACTTC.

The V gene is TRBV6-5, the J gene TRBJ1-2; D gene uncertain. V was cut by 8 bases and J by 5 bases, with 12 bases left in between. Germline loops: CDR1 MNHEY, CDR2 SVGAGI. CDR3 length equals 12 residues. The CDR3 sequence: CASCHSLYGYTF. The CDR3 nucleotides read TGTGCCAGCTGTCATTCGCTTTATGGCTACACCTTC.

This sequence joins TRBV6-5 and TRBJ1-2; D is possibly TRBD1 (5 bases). Germline V gene sequence: CDR1 MNHEY, CDR2 SVGAGI. The CDR3 has 15 amino acids. The V end lost 5 bases, the J end lost 3 bases, and 16 bases lay between the germline ends. The CDR3 nucleotides are TGTGCCAGCAGTCGTACCCGACAGATTCACTATGGCTACACCTTC. Protein: CASSRTRQIHYGYTF.